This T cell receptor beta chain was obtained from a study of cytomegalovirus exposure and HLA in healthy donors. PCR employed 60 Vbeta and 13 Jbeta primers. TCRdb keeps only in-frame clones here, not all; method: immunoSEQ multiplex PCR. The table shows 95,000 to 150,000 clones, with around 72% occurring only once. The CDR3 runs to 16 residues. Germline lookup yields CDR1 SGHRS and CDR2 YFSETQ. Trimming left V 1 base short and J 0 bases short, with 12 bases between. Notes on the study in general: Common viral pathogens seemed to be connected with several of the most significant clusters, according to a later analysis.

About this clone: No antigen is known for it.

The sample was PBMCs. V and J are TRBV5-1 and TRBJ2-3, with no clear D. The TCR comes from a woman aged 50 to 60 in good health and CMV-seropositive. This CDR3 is CASSLLPPSSTDTQYF. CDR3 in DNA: TGCGCCAGCAGCTTGCTTCCCCCCTCGAGCACAGATACGCAGTATTTT.